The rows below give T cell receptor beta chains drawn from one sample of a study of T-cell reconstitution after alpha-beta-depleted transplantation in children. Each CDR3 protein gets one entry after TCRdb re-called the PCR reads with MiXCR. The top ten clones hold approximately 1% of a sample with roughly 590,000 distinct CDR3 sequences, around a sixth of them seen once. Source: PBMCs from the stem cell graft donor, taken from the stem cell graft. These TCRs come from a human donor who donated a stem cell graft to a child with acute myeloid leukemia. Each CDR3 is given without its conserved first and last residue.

CDR3 protein: ASSYLRGGEKLF
V gene: TRBV7-9
J gene: TRBJ1-4

CDR3 protein: ASRRDPNQPQH
V gene: TRBV7-2
J gene: TRBJ1-5

CDR3 protein: ASSLSRTGNTEAF
V gene: TRBV5-1
J gene: TRBJ1-1

CDR3 protein: ASSASRGRNTEAF
V gene: TRBV25-1
J gene: TRBJ1-1

CDR3 protein: SGTEAGELF
V gene: TRBV29-1
J gene: TRBJ2-2

CDR3 protein: SVAFGAQETQY
V gene: TRBV29-1
J gene: TRBJ2-5

CDR3 protein: ASSLGGGEEGGQPQH
V gene: TRBV7-2
J gene: TRBJ1-5

CDR3 protein: SATGPAVQGETQY
V gene: TRBV20-1
J gene: TRBJ2-5

CDR3 protein: ATRRGSEAF
V gene: TRBV24-1
J gene: TRBJ1-1

CDR3 protein: ASSQDRSGGAADTQY
V gene: TRBV4-3
J gene: TRBJ2-3

CDR3 protein: ASSRVQGAESYT
V gene: TRBV6-2/TRBV6-3
J gene: TRBJ1-2

CDR3 protein: ASSFEAGPNTEAF
V gene: TRBV7-9
J gene: TRBJ1-1

CDR3 protein: ASSQELGTSEDEQF
V gene: TRBV4-3
J gene: TRBJ2-1

CDR3 protein: SVHRDPYGYT
V gene: TRBV20-1
J gene: TRBJ1-2

CDR3 protein: SARGEPGITYNEQF
V gene: TRBV20-1
J gene: TRBJ2-1

CDR3 protein: ASSQRQREEKLF
V gene: TRBV4-3
J gene: TRBJ1-4

CDR3 protein: ASSFLTSWETQY
V gene: TRBV7-2
J gene: TRBJ2-5

CDR3 protein: SARDSTDTQY
V gene: TRBV29-1
J gene: TRBJ2-3

CDR3 protein: ASSLEGGLSYEQY
V gene: TRBV7-2
J gene: TRBJ2-7

CDR3 protein: ASSPIRTGVSQNAGELF
V gene: TRBV7-8
J gene: TRBJ2-2

CDR3 protein: ASRGTSGSYEQY
V gene: TRBV27
J gene: TRBJ2-7

CDR3 protein: ASSLLAENTEAF
V gene: TRBV5-1
J gene: TRBJ1-1

CDR3 protein: ASSQEGGYEQY
V gene: TRBV4-3
J gene: TRBJ2-7

CDR3 protein: SSTRVGSDTQY
V gene: TRBV29-1
J gene: TRBJ2-3

CDR3 protein: SARFGTASYEQY
V gene: TRBV20-1
J gene: TRBJ2-7

CDR3 protein: ASTQNTGELF
V gene: TRBV12-3/TRBV12-4
J gene: TRBJ2-2

CDR3 protein: ASSRQSSSTDTQY
V gene: TRBV7-2
J gene: TRBJ2-3

CDR3 protein: ASSQDHRGYGYT
V gene: TRBV4-3
J gene: TRBJ1-2

CDR3 protein: ATSEGTDYGYT
V gene: TRBV24-1
J gene: TRBJ1-2

CDR3 protein: ASSEGWNTEAF
V gene: TRBV7-8
J gene: TRBJ1-1

CDR3 protein: ASSPRQGGTYGYT
V gene: TRBV6-5
J gene: TRBJ1-2

CDR3 protein: ASSLVKGVTEAF
V gene: TRBV7-2
J gene: TRBJ1-1

CDR3 protein: ASSLEGSYEQY
V gene: TRBV12-3/TRBV12-4
J gene: TRBJ2-7

CDR3 protein: AGGRMNTEAF
V gene: TRBV6-6
J gene: TRBJ1-1

CDR3 protein: ASSLALSGAENTGELF
V gene: TRBV5-1
J gene: TRBJ2-2

CDR3 protein: ASSTTDMSGNTIY
V gene: TRBV9
J gene: TRBJ1-3

CDR3 protein: SASDRGPANTEAF
V gene: TRBV20-1
J gene: TRBJ1-1

CDR3 protein: ASRGAITDTQY
V gene: TRBV12-3/TRBV12-4
J gene: TRBJ2-3

CDR3 protein: ASSPAGQIYNEQF
V gene: TRBV7-9
J gene: TRBJ2-1

CDR3 protein: SAQPDTRNTIY
V gene: TRBV20-1
J gene: TRBJ1-3

CDR3 protein: SARVPEKLF
V gene: TRBV20-1
J gene: TRBJ1-4

CDR3 protein: ASGDTSGGPRY
V gene: TRBV12-3/TRBV12-4
J gene: TRBJ2-7

CDR3 protein: ASSMYRGEAF
V gene: TRBV5-6
J gene: TRBJ1-1

CDR3 protein: ASSFRSGINEQF
V gene: TRBV12-3/TRBV12-4
J gene: TRBJ2-1

CDR3 protein: ASSLGQGSADGYT
V gene: TRBV7-3
J gene: TRBJ1-2

CDR3 protein: ASSFRVSGSTGELF
V gene: TRBV6-5
J gene: TRBJ2-2

CDR3 protein: ASSLGVGVGQPQH
V gene: TRBV7-2
J gene: TRBJ1-5

CDR3 protein: SAGTSGGSTQF
V gene: TRBV20-1
J gene: TRBJ2-1

CDR3 protein: ASSLAFTSGGNNEQF
V gene: TRBV5-1
J gene: TRBJ2-1